This TCR beta chain appears in the sequencing data of a study of blood T cells in healthy people across ages. A second 7 to 11 cycle PCR used barcoded and J-beta primers. Each cDNA molecule received a tag from a template-switch adaptor that had 12 random nucleotides. TCRdb passed the 5' RACE reads through MiXCR, listing each CDR3 protein once. Of roughly 1.5 million distinct CDR3 sequences listed, approximately 43% are singletons. CDR3 length equals 13 residues. V lost 7 bases and J lost 8, with 12 bases in between. CDR1 MNHEY and CDR2 SVGEGT come from the germline V gene. Each sample used at least 6 million PBMCs. Samples each yielded at least 6 micrograms of total RNA. Study results and caveats: Higher diversity, along with more naive CD4+ cells, distinguished long-lived donors from aged donors.

With regard to this clonotype: Its antigen is still unknown.

Sequences were obtained from blood. This TCR came from a woman aged 18-29 years in good health. The chain combines TRBV6-2 or TRBV6-3 with TRBJ1-6; D is uncertain. As DNA, the CDR3 is TGTGCCAGCATCAAGAACTGGGATTCACCCCTCCACTTT. Amino acid sequence: CASIKNWDSPLHF.